The following is a T cell receptor beta chain sequence with its context. The data derive from a study of blood T cell repertoires in COVID-19. Study at large: Sources were T cells, B-cell-depleted T cells, or PBMCs; the material itself was cDNA or gDNA.

The germline V gene has CDR1 LNHDA and CDR2 SQIVND (reference sequence). The CDR3 has 17 residues. Trimming removed 5 bases from V and 7 bases from J; junction bases left unmatched: 15. In the study's own analysis: Nucleated cell number was recorded as an estimate derived from reference gene primer amplification. Using immunoSEQ multiplex PCR, the repertoire was profiled, and TCRdb retains in-frame clones only, with some absent. The V and J calls and the clone size are those of that table, but D and trimming were determined from the DNA. This sample yields tens of thousands of clones, of which roughly 80% are seen a single time; approximately 15% belongs to the top ten.

Sequencing was done on a sample of peripheral blood. This TCR was recovered from an elderly woman with active or convalescent COVID-19. V usage is TRBV19 and J usage is TRBJ2-3, with 10 bases lining up with TRBD2. The CDR3 here is CASSPTLAGGLGNTQYF. The CDR3 DNA sequence: TGTGCCAGTAGTCCGACCTTAGCGGGAGGACTGGGGAATACGCAGTATTTT. Filled out from reference TRBV19 and TRBJ2-3, the complete variable domain reads DGGITQSPKYLFRKEGQNVTLSCEQNLNHDAMYWYRQDPGQGLRLIYYSQIVNDFQKGDIAEGYSVSREKKESFPLTVTSAQKNPTAFYLCASSPTLAGGLGNTQYFGPGTRLTVL.